The rows below give T cell receptor beta chains drawn from one sample of a study of cytomegalovirus exposure and HLA in healthy donors. TCRdb's copy holds only in-frame clones and misses some; the assay was immunoSEQ multiplex PCR. The table records around 200,000 clones, 77% of them present only once. Sequencing used PBMCs. The source is a woman aged 55-70 years in good health and CMV-seropositive. The conserved cysteine and the conserved F or W are not part of the CDR3 here. Size is omitted from some rows. Given values are once, few, many or a class for expanded clones.

NA | TRBJ2-6 | TRBV10-3 | AISDPGTSSGANVLT
NA | TRBJ1-1 | TRBV6-1 | ASSSLTVNTEAF
NA | TRBJ1-1 | TRBV6-4 | ASSDEEGSTEAF
NA | TRBJ2-1 | TRBV9 | ASSQQGSGYNEQF
NA | TRBJ1-5 | TRBV2 | ASSGGAQH
few | TRBJ1-1 | TRBV18 | ASSPGILGQGMNTEAF
NA | TRBJ1-2 | TRBV18 | ASSPGTANYGYT
once | TRBJ2-3 | TRBV5-4 | ASSLGADTQY
NA | TRBJ1-5 | TRBV6-4 | ASSDLTRGHQPQH
NA | TRBJ2-7 | TRBV4-2 | ASSQDHRGPWYEQY
NA | TRBJ1-4 | TRBV28 | ASRDTGATNEKLF